This T cell receptor (beta chain) was obtained from a study of blood T cell repertoires in COVID-19. Study overall: PBMCs, B-cell-depleted T cells, or T cells provided the cDNA or gDNA that made up the material.

Germline V gene sequence: CDR1 KGHSH, CDR2 LQKENI. The junction had 10 bases not matched to a gene; V was cut back by 5 bases and J by 1 base. The CDR3 length is 16 residues. This clone was observed once. As processed by the authors: From reference gene primer amplification, estimates of nucleated cell counts were derived. Sequencing was performed with immunoSEQ multiplex PCR; in TCRdb, only in-frame clones are kept and a portion is missing. The V and J calls and clone size are taken from that table; D and trimming were inferred from the DNA. The repertoire consists of approximately 31,000 clones, with 80% to 90% occurring once and the leading ten covering about 5.5%.

The TCR was taken from a woman aged 80 or over with active or convalescent COVID-19. The sequenced material came from peripheral blood. V and J are TRBV18 and TRBJ1-1; 7 bases match TRBD1. The CDR3 DNA is TGTGCCAGCTCAAAGACAGGGAGTAGGGAGAACACTGAAGCTTTCTTT. This codes for CASSKTGSRENTEAFF.